This T cell receptor beta chain was sequenced during a study of T cell responses to AZD1222 COVID-19 vaccine. General study findings and limits: Among vaccine-associated CD4 TCRs, coverage spanned spike, with dominance at 160-218 and 743-854.

The germline gives CDR1 LGHNA, CDR2 YNFKEQ. This CDR3 has 18 amino acids. The V end was cut by 4 bases, the J end by 2 bases, with 24 bases between. As concerns this clone: Its specificity is not known.

Generated by immunoSEQ multiplex PCR, the TCRdb table keeps only in-frame clones and is missing some. The sample consists of some 110,000 clones, about 87% of them appearing once. J is TRBJ2-7 and V is TRBV4-2; D perhaps matches TRBD2 (11 bases). Sequences were derived from peripheral blood, sampled on day 0 of AZD1222 vaccination. The receptor's source is an adult in good health. The CDR3 reads CASSRGTGATSGAYEQYF. For the CDR3, the DNA is TGTGCCAGCAGCCGAGGGACAGGGGCGACTAGCGGGGCCTACGAGCAGTACTTC.